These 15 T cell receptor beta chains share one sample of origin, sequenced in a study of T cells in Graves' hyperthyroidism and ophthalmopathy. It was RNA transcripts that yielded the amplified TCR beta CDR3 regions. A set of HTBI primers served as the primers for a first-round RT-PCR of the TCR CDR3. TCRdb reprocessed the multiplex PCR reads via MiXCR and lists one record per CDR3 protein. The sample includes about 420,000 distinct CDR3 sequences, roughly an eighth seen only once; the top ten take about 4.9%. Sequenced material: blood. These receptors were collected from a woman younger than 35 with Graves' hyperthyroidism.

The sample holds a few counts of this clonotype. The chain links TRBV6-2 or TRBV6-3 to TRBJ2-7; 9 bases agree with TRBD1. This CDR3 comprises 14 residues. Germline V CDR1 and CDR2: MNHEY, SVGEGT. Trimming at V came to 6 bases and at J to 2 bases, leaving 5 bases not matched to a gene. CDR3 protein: CASSRDREAYEQYF. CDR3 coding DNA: TGTGCCAGCAGCCGGGACAGGGAGGCCTACGAGCAGTACTTC.

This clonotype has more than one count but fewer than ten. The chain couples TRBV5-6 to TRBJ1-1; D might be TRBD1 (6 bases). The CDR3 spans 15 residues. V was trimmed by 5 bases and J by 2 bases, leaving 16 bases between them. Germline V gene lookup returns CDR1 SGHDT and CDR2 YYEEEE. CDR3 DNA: TGTGCCAGCAGGAATGACAGGTTATTCAACACTGAAGCTTTCTTT. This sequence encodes CASRNDRLFNTEAFF.

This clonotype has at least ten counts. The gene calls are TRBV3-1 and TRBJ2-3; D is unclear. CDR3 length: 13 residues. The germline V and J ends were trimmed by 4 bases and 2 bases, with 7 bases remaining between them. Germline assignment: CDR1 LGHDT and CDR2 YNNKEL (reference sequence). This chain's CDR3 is CASSLGDTDTQYF. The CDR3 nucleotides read TGTGCCAGCAGCCTCGGAGACACAGATACGCAGTATTTT.

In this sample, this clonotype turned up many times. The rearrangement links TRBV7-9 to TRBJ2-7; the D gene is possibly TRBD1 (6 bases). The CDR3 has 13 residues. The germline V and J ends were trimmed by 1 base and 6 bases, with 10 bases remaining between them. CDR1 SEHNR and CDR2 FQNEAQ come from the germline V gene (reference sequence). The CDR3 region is CASSLGTAAEQYF. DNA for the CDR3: TGTGCCAGCAGCTTAGGGACAGCGGCCGAGCAGTACTTC.

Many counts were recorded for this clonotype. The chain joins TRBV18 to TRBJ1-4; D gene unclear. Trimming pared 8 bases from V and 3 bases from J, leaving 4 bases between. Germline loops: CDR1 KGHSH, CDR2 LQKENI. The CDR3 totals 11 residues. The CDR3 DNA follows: TGTGCCAGCGGGCCTAATGAAAAACTGTTTTTT. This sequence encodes CASGPNEKLFF.

DNA for the CDR3: TGTGCCAGCAGCTTGGAGAAGGGGGGGGTAGGGGCGCAGTACTTC. Translated: CASSLEKGGVGAQYF. The chain uses TRBV11-3 and TRBJ2-7, with TRBD2 as a possible D gene (7 bases). Trimming took 3 bases from V and 9 from J, leaving 21 bases between them. This CDR3 has 15 amino acids. CDR1 is SGHNT and CDR2 is YENEEA in the germline V gene. Using reference TRBV11-3 and TRBJ2-7 for the parts outside the CDR3, the full variable domain is EAGVVQSPRYKIIEKKQPVAFWCNPISGHNTLYWYLQNLGQGPELLIRYENEEAVDDSQLPKDRFSAERLKGVDSTLKIQPAELGDSAVYLCASSLEKGGVGAQYFGPGTRLTVT.

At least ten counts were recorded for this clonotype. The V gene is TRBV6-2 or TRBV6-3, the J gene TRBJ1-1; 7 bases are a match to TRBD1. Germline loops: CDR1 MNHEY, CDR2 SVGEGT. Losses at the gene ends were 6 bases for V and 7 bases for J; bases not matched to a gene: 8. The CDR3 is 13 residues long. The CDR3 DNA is TGTGCCAGCAGATACAGGGGTCCCAATGAAGCTTTCTTT. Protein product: CASRYRGPNEAFF.

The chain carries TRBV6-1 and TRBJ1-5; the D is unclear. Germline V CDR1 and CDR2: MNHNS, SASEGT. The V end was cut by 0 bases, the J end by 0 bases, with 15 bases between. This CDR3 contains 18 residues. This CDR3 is CASSEATPPYYSNQPQHF. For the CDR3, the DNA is TGTGCCAGCAGTGAAGCGACGCCCCCCTATTATAGCAATCAGCCCCAGCATTTT.

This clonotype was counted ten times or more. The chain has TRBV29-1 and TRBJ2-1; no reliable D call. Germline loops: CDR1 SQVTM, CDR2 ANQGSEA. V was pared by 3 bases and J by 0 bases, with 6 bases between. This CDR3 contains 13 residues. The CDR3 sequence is CSVERSSYNEQFF. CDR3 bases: TGCAGCGTTGAGCGGAGCTCCTACAATGAGCAGTTCTTC.

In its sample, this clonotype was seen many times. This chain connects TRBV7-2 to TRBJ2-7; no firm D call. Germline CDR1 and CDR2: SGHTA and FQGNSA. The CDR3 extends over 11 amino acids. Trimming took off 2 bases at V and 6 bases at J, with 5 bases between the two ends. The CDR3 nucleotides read TGTGCCAGCAGCTTAATCAGCGAGCAGTACTTC. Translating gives CASSLISEQYF.

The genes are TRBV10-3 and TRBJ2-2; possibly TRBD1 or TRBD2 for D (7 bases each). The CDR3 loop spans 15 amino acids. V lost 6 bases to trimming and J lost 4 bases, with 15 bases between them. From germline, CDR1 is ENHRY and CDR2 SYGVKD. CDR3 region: CAISPDREGTGELFF. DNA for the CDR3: TGTGCCATCAGCCCTGACAGGGAGGGCACCGGGGAGCTGTTTTTT.

CDR3 sequence: CASSFRTGFYEQYF. CDR3 nucleotide sequence: TGTGCCAGCAGCTTCCGGACAGGGTTTTACGAGCAGTACTTC. The chain employs TRBV7-9 and TRBJ2-7; 8 bases map to TRBD1. The CDR3 is 14 amino acids. Germline V gives CDR1 SEHNR, CDR2 FQNEAQ (reference sequence). Trimming cost V 3 bases and J 4 bases; bases outside gene matches: 5.

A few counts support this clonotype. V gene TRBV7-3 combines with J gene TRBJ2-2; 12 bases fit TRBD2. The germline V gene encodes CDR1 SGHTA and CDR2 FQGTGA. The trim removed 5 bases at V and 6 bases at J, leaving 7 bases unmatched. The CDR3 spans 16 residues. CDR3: CASSPQLAGGAGELFF. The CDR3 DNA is TGTGCCAGCAGCCCACAACTAGCGGGAGGCGCCGGGGAGCTGTTTTTT.

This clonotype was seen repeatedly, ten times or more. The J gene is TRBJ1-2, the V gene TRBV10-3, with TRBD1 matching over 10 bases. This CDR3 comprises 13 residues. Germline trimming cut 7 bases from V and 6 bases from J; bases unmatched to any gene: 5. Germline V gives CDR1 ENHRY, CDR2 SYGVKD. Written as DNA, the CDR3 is TGTGCCATCAACACCGGGACAGGGGATGGCTACACCTTC. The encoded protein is CAINTGTGDGYTF.

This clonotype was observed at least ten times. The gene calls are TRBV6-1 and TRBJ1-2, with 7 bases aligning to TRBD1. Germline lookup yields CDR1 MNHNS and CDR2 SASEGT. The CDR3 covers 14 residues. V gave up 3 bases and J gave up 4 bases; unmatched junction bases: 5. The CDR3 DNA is TGTGCCAGCAGTGACACGGCAGGGGGCTATGGCTACACCTTC. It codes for CASSDTAGGYGYTF.